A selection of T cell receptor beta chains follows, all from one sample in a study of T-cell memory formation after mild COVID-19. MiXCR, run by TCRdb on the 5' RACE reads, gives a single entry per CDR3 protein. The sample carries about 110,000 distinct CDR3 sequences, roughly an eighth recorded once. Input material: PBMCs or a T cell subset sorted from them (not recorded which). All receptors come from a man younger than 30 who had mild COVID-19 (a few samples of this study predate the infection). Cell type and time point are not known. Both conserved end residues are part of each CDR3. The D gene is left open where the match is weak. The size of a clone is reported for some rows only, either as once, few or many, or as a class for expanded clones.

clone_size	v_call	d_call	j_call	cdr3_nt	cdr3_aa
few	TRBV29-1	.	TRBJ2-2	TGCAGCGGCCTTGTCACCGGGGAGCTGTTTTTT	CSGLVTGELFF
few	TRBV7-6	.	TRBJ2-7	TGTGCCAGCAGCTTGACAGGATCCGAGCAGTACTTC	CASSLTGSEQYF
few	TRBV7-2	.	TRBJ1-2	TGTGCCAGCAGCCAACCCCACTGGGTTAACTATGGCTACACCTTC	CASSQPHWVNYGYTF
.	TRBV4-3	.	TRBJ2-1	TGCGCCAGCAGCCAAGAATCCCAGGGGAACCTCAATGAGCAGTTCTTC	CASSQESQGNLNEQFF
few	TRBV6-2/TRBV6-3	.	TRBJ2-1	TGTGCCAGCAGTTATGGACAGACATACAATGAGCAGTTCTTC	CASSYGQTYNEQFF
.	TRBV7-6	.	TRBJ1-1	TGTGCCAGCAGCCCCCAGGTGGGAACTGAAGCTTTCTTT	CASSPQVGTEAFF
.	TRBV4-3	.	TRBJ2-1	TGCGCCAGCAGCCAAGCCTCGGGGATGAGCTCCTACAATGAGCAGTTCTTC	CASSQASGMSSYNEQFF
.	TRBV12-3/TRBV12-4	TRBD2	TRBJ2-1	TGTGCCAGCAGTTTTGCGGGGGTTTTGGATCAGCAGTTCTTC	CASSFAGVLDQQFF
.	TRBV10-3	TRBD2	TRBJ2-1	TGTGCCATCAGTGGACTAGCGGGGGGGCACAATGAGCAGTTCTTC	CAISGLAGGHNEQFF
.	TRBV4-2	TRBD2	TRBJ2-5	TGTGCCAGCAGCCAAGATGATATAGGGCGGGGGGAGGAGACCCAGTACTTC	CASSQDDIGRGEETQYF
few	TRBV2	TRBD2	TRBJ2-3	TGTGCCAGCGGGGCCGGGACTACCGACACAGATACGCAGTATTTT	CASGAGTTDTDTQYF
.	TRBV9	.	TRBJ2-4	TGTGCCAGCAGCCCGCCCTCCGGGACAACCAAAAACATTCAGTACTTC	CASSPPSGTTKNIQYF
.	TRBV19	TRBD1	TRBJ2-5	TGTGCCAGTAGCGAACAGGGGGCTTCGAGAGAGACCCAGTACTTC	CASSEQGASRETQYF
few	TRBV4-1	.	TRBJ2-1	TGCGCCAGCAGCTTACCGGAAGGGGGAAATGAGCAGTTCTTC	CASSLPEGGNEQFF
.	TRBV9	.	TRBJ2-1	TGTGCCAGCAGCGTACTCACGGGGAATGAGCAGTTCTTC	CASSVLTGNEQFF
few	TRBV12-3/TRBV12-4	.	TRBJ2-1	TGTGCCAGCAGTCCCCCTCCCTCAATGGGCAATGAGCAGTTCTTC	CASSPPPSMGNEQFF
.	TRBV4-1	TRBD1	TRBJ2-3	TGCGCCAGCAGCCACCAAAACAGGGGCGATACGCAGTATTTT	CASSHQNRGDTQYF
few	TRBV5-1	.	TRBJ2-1	TGCGCCAGCAGCTTACGGGACATCGACTACAATGAGCAGTTCTTC	CASSLRDIDYNEQFF
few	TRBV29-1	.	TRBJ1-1	TGCAGCGTTGCTTTCGGCGGTTACACTGAAGCTTTCTTT	CSVAFGGYTEAFF
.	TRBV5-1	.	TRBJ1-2	TGCGCCAGCAGCTCCACCCCCCGGACCTCCGAACTATACACCTTC	CASSSTPRTSELYTF
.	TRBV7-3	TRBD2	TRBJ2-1	TGTGCCAGCAGCTTACTCGCGGGGGGCGTATACAATGAGCAGTTCTTC	CASSLLAGGVYNEQFF
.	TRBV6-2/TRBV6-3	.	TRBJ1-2	TGTGCCAGCAGTAATACAGGGAACTATGGCTACACCTTC	CASSNTGNYGYTF
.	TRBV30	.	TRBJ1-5	TGTGCCTGGAGTGACGGGACATTGGGGCCCCAGCATTTT	CAWSDGTLGPQHF
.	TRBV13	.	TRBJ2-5	TGTGCCAGCAGCATCGGGACCGGGGAGACCCAGTACTTC	CASSIGTGETQYF
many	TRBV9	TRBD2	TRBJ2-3	TGTGCCAGCAGCGTAGCTAAAGAGCGGGGGGAGACAGATACGCAGTATTTT	CASSVAKERGETDTQYF
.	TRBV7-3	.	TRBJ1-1	TGTGCCAGCAGCTACCCGGGAGGTGAAGCTTTCTTT	CASSYPGGEAFF
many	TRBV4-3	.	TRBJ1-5	TGCGCCAGCAGCCAAGACAGGTTTAGCAATCAGCCCCAGCATTTT	CASSQDRFSNQPQHF
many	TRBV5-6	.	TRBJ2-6	TGTGCCAGCAGCTTGGGTACAGTCTTGGTCTCTGGGGCCAACGTCCTGACTTTC	CASSLGTVLVSGANVLTF
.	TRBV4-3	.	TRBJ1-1	TGCGCCAGCAGCCAATTTACAGGGCACACTGAAGCTTTCTTT	CASSQFTGHTEAFF
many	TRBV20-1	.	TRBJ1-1	TGCAGTGCTGGAAGTAACACTGAAGCTTTCTTT	CSAGSNTEAFF
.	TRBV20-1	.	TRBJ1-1	TGCAGTGCTAGAGACCGGGGGAGCGGCCGAATGAACACTGAAGCTTTCTTT	CSARDRGSGRMNTEAFF
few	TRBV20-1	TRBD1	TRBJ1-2	TGCAGTGCCAGGACAGGGAGTCCTTCTGTTGGCTACACCTTC	CSARTGSPSVGYTF
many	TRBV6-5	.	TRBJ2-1	TGTGCCAGCAGTTCGTGGAATGACCCCGAGCAGTTCTTC	CASSSWNDPEQFF
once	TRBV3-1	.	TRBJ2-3	TGTGCCAGCAGCCAAGTTTCTTACAGGGTCACGGAGCATTTTAATACGCAGTATTTT	CASSQVSYRVTEHFNTQYF
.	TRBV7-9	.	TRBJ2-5	TGTGCCAGCAGCCCCCCTATGGGCTTTCGGGGGACCCAGTACTTC	CASSPPMGFRGTQYF
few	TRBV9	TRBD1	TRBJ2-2	TGTGCCAGCAGTGGACAGGGGGCTCGGTTTACCGGGGAGCTGTTTTTT	CASSGQGARFTGELFF
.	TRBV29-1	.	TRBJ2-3	TGCAGCGTTGAAGCGGGGGCAGGAACCCGCACAGATACGCAGTATTTT	CSVEAGAGTRTDTQYF
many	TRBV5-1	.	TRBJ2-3	TGCGCCAGCAGCTTGTGGCAGCCCACAGATACGCAGTATTTT	CASSLWQPTDTQYF
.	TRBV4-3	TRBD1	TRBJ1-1	TGCGCCAGCAGCCCCGGGACAGGGCGAACTGAAGCTTTCTTT	CASSPGTGRTEAFF